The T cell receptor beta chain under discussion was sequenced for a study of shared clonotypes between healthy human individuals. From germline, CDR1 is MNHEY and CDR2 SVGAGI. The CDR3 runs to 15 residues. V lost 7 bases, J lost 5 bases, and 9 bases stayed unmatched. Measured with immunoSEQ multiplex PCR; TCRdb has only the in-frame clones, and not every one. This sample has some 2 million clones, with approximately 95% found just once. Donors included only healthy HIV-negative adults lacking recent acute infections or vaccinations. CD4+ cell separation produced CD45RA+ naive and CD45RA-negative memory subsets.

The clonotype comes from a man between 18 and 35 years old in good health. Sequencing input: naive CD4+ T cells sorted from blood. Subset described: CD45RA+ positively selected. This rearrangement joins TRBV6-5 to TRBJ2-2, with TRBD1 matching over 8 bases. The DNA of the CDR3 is TGTGCCAGCAAACGTGGACAGGGAGAAACCGGGGAGCTGTTTTTT. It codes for CASKRGQGETGELFF.